This T cell receptor (beta chain) was captured by sequencing in a study of CD8+ T cells in alopecia areata. Study in general: Patients in the treated group were given tofacitinib by mouth, 5 to 10 mg twice a day. The study, taken as a whole, reports: In scalp and blood during tofacitinib, many expanded lesional clones persisted.

The ends lost 0 bases at V and 16 bases at J; junction bases unmatched: 11. CDR3 size: 13 residues. Germline V lookup: CDR1 GTSNPN, CDR2 SVGIG (reference sequence). The treatment here: oral pan-JAK inhibitor, 5-10 mg twice daily. This clone was recorded once. Its target is not known. As the sequencing template, cDNA was produced by extracting RNA and reverse transcribing it. Assay: immunoSEQ multiplex PCR; the TCRdb copy retains only in-frame clones and omits some. The repertoire holds 250,000 to 300,000 clones, nearly 60% seen once, with over 1.5% in the top ten. The chain uses TRBV30 and TRBJ2-4, with TRBD1 matching 8 bases. This clonotype originated in a human donor with alopecia areata. Sequences were derived from CD4+ T cells sorted from blood, sampled at week 24, from a patient treated with tofacitinib. CDR3 bases: TGTGCCTGGAGTGTAAAAGGGACAGGACTCGTCTACTTC. Translation: CAWSVKGTGLVYF.